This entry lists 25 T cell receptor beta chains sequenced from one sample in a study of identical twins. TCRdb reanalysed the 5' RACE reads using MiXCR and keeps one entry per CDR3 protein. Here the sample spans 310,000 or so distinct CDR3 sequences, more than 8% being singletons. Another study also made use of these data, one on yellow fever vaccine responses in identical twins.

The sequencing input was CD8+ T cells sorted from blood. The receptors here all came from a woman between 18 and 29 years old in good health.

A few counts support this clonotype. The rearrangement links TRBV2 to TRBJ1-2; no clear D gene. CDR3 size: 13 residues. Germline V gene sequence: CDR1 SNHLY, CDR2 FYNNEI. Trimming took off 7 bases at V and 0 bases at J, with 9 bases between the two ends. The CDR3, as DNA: TGTGCCAGCACGGCCGGGACTAACTATGGCTACACCTTC. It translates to CASTAGTNYGYTF. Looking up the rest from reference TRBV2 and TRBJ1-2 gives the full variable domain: EPEVTQTPSHQVTQMGQEVILRCVPISNHLYFYWYRQILGQKVEFLVSFYNNEISEKSEIFDDQFSVERPDGSNFTLKIRSTKLEDSAMYFCASTAGTNYGYTFGSGTRLTVV.

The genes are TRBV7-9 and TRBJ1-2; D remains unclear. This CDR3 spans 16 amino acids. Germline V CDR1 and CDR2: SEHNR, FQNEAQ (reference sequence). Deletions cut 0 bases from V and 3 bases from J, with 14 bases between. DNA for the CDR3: TGTGCCAGCAGCTTAGCGCCGGCAGTCGGTGACTATGGCTACACCTTC. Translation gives CASSLAPAVGDYGYTF.

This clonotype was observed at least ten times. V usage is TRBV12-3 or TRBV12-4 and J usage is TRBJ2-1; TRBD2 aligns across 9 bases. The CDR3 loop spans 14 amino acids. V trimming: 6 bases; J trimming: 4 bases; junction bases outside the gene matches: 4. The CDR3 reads CASRSGLAYNEQFF. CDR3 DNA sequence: TGTGCCAGCAGGTCGGGACTAGCTTACAATGAGCAGTTCTTC.

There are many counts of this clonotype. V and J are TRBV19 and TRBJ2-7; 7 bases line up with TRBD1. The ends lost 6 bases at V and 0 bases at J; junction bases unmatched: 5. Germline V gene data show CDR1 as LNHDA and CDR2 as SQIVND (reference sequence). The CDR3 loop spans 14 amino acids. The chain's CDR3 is CASRMTGSSYEQYF. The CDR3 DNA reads TGTGCCAGTAGGATGACAGGGAGCTCCTACGAGCAGTACTTC.

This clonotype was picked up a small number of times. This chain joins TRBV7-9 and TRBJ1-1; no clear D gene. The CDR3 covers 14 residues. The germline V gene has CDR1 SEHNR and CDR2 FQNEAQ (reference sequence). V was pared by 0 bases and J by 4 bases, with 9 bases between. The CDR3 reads CASSLAFPTTEAFF. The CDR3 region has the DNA TGTGCCAGCAGCTTAGCTTTCCCGACCACTGAAGCTTTCTTT.

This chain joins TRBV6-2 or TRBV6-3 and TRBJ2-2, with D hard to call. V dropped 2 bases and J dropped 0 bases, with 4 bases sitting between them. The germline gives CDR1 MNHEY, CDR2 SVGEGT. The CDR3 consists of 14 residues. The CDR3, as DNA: TGTGCCAGCAGTTACCCCACGAACACCGGGGAGCTGTTTTTT. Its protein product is CASSYPTNTGELFF.

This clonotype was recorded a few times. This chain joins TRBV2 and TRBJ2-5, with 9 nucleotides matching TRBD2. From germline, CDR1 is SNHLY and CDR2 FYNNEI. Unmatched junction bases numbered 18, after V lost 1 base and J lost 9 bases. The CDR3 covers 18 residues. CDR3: CASSEGRGASGTSGAQYF. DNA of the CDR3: TGTGCCAGCAGTGAAGGTCGGGGAGCTAGCGGGACCTCGGGGGCCCAGTACTTC. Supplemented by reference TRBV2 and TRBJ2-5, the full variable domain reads EPEVTQTPSHQVTQMGQEVILRCVPISNHLYFYWYRQILGQKVEFLVSFYNNEISEKSEIFDDQFSVERPDGSNFTLKIRSTKLEDSAMYFCASSEGRGASGTSGAQYFGPGTRLLVL.

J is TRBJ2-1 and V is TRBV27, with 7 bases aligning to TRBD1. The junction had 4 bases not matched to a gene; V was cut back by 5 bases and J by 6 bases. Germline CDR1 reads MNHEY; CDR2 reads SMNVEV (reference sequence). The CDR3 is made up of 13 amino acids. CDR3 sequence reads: CASSTDRTNEQFF. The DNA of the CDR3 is TGTGCCAGCAGTACGGACAGGACCAATGAGCAGTTCTTC.

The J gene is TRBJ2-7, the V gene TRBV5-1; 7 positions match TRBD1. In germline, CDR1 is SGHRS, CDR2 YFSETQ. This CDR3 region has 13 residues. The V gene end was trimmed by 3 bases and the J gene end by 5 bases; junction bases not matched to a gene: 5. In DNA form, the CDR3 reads TGCGCCAGCAGCTGGAGACAGGGAAACGAGCAGTACTTC. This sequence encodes CASSWRQGNEQYF.

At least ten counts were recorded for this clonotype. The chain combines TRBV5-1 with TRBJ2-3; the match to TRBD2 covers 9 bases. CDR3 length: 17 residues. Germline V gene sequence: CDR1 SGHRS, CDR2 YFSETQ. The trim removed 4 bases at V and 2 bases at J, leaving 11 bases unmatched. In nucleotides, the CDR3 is TGCGCCAGCAGCCCAATTGCCGGGACTAGCCCCACAGATACGCAGTATTTT. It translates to CASSPIAGTSPTDTQYF.

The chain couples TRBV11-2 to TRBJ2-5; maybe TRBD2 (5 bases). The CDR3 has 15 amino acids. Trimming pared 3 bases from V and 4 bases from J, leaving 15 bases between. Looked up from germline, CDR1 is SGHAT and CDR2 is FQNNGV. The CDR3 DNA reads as TGTGCCAGCAGCTTCCCCACTAGTAGCCCAGAGACCCAGTACTTC. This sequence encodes CASSFPTSSPETQYF.

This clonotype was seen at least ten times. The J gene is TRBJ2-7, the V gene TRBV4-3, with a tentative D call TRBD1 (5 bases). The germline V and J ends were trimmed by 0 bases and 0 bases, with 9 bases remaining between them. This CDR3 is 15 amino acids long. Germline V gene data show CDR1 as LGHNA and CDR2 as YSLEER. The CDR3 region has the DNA TGCGCCAGCAGCCAAGATCAGGACAACTCCTACGAGCAGTACTTC. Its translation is CASSQDQDNSYEQYF.

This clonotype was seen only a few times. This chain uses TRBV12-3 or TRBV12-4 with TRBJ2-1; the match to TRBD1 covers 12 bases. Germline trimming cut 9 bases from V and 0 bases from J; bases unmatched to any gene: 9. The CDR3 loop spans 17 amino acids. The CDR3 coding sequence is TGTGCCAGTTGGGACAGGGGGCTTTCCTACTCCTACAATGAGCAGTTCTTC. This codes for CASWDRGLSYSYNEQFF.

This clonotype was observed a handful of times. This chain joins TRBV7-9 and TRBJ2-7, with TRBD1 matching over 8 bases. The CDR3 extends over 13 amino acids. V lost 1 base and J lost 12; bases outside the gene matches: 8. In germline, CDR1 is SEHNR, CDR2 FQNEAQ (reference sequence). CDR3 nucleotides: TGTGCCAGCAGCTTAGGGACAGGGTCCTTCTGGTACTTC. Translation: CASSLGTGSFWYF.

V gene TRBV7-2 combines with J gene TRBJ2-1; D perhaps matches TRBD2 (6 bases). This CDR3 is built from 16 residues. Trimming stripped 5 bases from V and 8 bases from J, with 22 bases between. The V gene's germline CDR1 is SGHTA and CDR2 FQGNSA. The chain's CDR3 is CASSPLRDSLWDEQFF. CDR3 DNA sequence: TGTGCCAGCAGCCCGCTCCGGGACTCGTTATGGGATGAGCAGTTCTTC.

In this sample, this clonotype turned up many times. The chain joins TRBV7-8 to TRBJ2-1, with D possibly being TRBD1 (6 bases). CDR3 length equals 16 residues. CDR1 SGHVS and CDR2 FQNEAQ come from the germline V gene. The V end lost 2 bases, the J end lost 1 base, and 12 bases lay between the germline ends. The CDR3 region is CASSLFDRLSYNEQFF. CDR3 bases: TGTGCCAGCAGCTTATTTGACAGGCTTTCCTACAATGAGCAGTTCTTC.

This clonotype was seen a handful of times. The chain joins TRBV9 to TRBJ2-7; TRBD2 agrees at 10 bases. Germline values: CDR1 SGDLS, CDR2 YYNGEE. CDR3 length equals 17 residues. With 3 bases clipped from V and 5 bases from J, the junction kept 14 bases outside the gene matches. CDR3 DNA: TGTGCCAGCAGCGCTACCAGAGCGGGGGGGGCCGCCCACGAGCAGTACTTC. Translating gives CASSATRAGGAAHEQYF. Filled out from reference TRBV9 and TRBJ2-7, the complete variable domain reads DSGVTQTPKHLITATGQRVTLRCSPRSGDLSVYWYQQSLDQGLQFLIQYYNGEERAKGNILERFSAQQFPDLHSELNLSSLELGDSALYFCASSATRAGGAAHEQYFGPGTRLTVT.

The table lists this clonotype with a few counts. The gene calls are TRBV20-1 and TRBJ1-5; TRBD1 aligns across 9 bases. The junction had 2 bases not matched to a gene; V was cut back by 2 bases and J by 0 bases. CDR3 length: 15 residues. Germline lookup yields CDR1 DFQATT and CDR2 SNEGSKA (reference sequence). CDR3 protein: CSARWTGDSNQPQHF. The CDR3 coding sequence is TGCAGTGCTAGATGGACAGGGGATAGCAATCAGCCCCAGCATTTT.

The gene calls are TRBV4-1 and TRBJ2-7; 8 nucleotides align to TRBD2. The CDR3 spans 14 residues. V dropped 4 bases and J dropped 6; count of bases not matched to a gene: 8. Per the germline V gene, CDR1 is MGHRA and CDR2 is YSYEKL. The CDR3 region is CASSPLAGQLEQYF. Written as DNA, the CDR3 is TGCGCCAGCAGCCCGTTAGCGGGACAACTCGAGCAGTACTTC.

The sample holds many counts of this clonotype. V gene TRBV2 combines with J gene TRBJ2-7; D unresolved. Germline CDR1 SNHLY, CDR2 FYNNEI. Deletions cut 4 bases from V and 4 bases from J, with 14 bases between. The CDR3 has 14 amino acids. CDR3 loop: CASSGDPVRYEQYF. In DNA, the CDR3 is TGTGCCAGCAGTGGTGACCCGGTCAGATACGAGCAGTACTTC.

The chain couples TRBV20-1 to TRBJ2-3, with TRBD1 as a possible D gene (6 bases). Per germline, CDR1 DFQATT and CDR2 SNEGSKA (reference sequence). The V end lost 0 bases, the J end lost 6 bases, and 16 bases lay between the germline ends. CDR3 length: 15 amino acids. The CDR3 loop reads CSARESRDIPDTQYF. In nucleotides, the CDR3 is TGCAGTGCTAGAGAAAGTCGGGACATCCCCGATACGCAGTATTTT.

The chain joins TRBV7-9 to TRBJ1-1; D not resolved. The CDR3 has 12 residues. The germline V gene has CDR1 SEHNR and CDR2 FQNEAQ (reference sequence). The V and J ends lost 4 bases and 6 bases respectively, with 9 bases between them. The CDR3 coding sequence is TGTGCCAGCAGCTCTTTTACGTCTGAAGCTTTCTTT. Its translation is CASSSFTSEAFF.

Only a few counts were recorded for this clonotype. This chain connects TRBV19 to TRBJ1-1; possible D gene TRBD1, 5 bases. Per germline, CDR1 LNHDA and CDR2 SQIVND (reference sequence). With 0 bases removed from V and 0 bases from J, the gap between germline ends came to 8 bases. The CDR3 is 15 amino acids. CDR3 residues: CASSIDQGLNTEAFF. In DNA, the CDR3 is TGTGCCAGTAGTATAGATCAGGGCCTGAACACTGAAGCTTTCTTT.

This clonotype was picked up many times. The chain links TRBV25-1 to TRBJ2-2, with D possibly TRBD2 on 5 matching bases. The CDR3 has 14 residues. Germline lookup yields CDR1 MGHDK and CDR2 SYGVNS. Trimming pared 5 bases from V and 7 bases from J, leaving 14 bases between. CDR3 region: CASSPPVGDGELFF. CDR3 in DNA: TGTGCCAGCAGTCCCCCCGTCGGGGACGGGGAGCTGTTTTTT.

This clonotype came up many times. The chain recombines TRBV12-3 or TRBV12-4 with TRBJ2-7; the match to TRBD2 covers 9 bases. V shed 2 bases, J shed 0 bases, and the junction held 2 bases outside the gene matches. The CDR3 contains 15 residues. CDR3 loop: CASSLLAGNSYEQYF. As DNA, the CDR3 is TGTGCCAGCAGTTTACTAGCGGGGAACTCCTACGAGCAGTACTTC.